This record looks at one T cell receptor beta chain sequence and its context. Its antigen is currently unknown. Sequencing targeted expressed TCRB transcripts, as all isolated RNA had been reverse transcribed. The assay was immunoSEQ multiplex PCR, and TCRdb's table has in-frame clones only and misses some. This sample has hundreds of thousands of clones; 14% occur once, and the top ten carry roughly 0.036%. CD45RO/CCR7/CD25/CD127/CD95/CD27 separated CD4+ naive, central memory, regulatory and stem cell-like memory cells by sorting. These data are taken from a study of beta chain features in type 1 diabetes. Study-level information: Healthy donors resembled patients in age, gender and cell yields. Study-wide findings and caveats: In cDNA sequencing, cells with high TCR expression could be over-represented. There were fewer insertions and more deletions at the VDJ junctions of type 1 diabetes patients.

Per germline, CDR1 SGHTA and CDR2 FQGNSA. V shed 5 bases, J shed 7 bases, and the junction held 9 bases outside the gene matches. This CDR3 spans 15 amino acids. J is TRBJ2-3 and V is TRBV7-2; 10 nucleotides align to TRBD2. Sequenced input: naive CD4+ T cells from blood. The sequence was collected from a man aged 30-40 years in good health. CDR3 region: CASSPHSGGTNTQYF. In DNA, the CDR3 is TGTGCCAGCAGCCCCCATAGCGGGGGGACAAATACGCAGTATTTT.